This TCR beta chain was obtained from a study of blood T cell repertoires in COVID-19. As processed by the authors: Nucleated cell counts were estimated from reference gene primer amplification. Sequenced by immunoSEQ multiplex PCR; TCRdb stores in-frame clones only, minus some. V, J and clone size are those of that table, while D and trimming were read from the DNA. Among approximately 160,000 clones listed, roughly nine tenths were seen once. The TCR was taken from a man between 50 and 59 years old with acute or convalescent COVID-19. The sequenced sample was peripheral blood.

The CDR3 loop reads CASSIARNTEAFF. CDR3 sequence (DNA): TGCGCCAGCAGCATTGCCAGGAACACTGAAGCTTTCTTT. The V call is TRBV5-1, the J call TRBJ1-1; D uncertain. In germline, CDR1 is SGHRS, CDR2 YFSETQ. This CDR3 spans 13 amino acids. Trimming took 4 bases from V and 1 from J, leaving 8 bases between them. The variable domain in full, with the rest retrieved from reference TRBV5-1 and TRBJ1-1, is KAGVTQTPRYLIKTRGQQVTLSCSPISGHRSVSWYQQTPGQGLQFLFEYFSETQRNKGNFPGRFSGRQFSNSRSEMNVSTLELGDSALYLCASSIARNTEAFFGQGTRLTVV.